The next 22 T cell receptor beta chains were all read from a single sample in a study of blood T cell repertoires in COVID-19. The assay was immunoSEQ multiplex PCR, and TCRdb's table has in-frame clones only and misses some. The table records hundreds of thousands of clones, roughly 85% of them present only once. The sequencing sample was made of peripheral blood. The origin of the receptors is a woman between 18 and 29 years old with acute or convalescent COVID-19.

The chain couples TRBV12-5 to TRBJ2-5, with D maybe TRBD2 (5 bases). The V end was cut by 7 bases, the J end by 7 bases, with 25 bases between. CDR1 is LGHNT and CDR2 is FRNRAP in the germline V gene. This CDR3 has 16 residues. As DNA, the CDR3 is TGTGCTAGTGAACCAAAACGGGATCTGTTTTCGGGGACCCAGTACTTC. Amino acids: CASEPKRDLFSGTQYF.

CDR3 region: CASRSGLAGAYEQYF. The DNA of the CDR3 is TGTGCCAGCAGGTCGGGACTAGCGGGTGCCTACGAGCAGTACTTC. The chain links TRBV2 to TRBJ2-7, with 12 bases matching TRBD2. CDR3 size: 15 residues. The V and J ends lost 6 bases and 2 bases, in that order; junction bases with no gene match: 5. Germline V CDR1 and CDR2: SNHLY, FYNNEI.

This clone came up a few times. The J gene is TRBJ2-1, the V gene TRBV3-1 (or the pseudogene TRBV3-2), with 9 bases identical to TRBD2. Per the germline V gene, CDR1 is LGHDT and CDR2 is YNNKEL (reference sequence). V lost 3 bases and J lost 5; bases outside the gene matches: 8. The CDR3 is made up of 16 amino acids. CDR3 DNA sequence: TGTGCCAGCAGCCATTTTAGCGGGAGCAGCAACAATGAGCAGTTCTTC. Protein product: CASSHFSGSSNNEQFF.

The V call is TRBV29-1, the J call TRBJ1-1; 7 bases map to TRBD1. Germline V gene sequence: CDR1 SQVTM, CDR2 ANQGSEA. Germline trimming cut 6 bases from V and 7 bases from J; bases unmatched to any gene: 8. The CDR3 is made up of 12 amino acids. The CDR3 reads CSVFGTDYEAFF. In DNA, the CDR3 is TGCAGCGTCTTTGGGACAGATTATGAAGCTTTCTTT.

The sample holds one count of this clone. In nucleotides, the CDR3 is TGCGCCAGCAGCCAATTACCCCAGGACACCGGGGAGCTGTTTTTT. It encodes CASSQLPQDTGELFF. The chain combines TRBV4-1 with TRBJ2-2; unclear D gene. Trimming took off 2 bases at V and 3 bases at J, with 10 bases between the two ends. Looked up from germline, CDR1 is MGHRA and CDR2 is YSYEKL. The length of the CDR3 is 15 residues.

The genes are TRBV10-1 and TRBJ2-1; 7 bases agree with TRBD2. The V segment lost 3 bases and the J segment 6 bases; nucleotides outside the gene matches: 11. Germline values: CDR1 WNHNN, CDR2 SYGVQD (reference sequence). CDR3 size: 16 residues. CDR3 in amino acids: CASSDTGGRGSNEQFF. CDR3 coding DNA: TGCGCCAGCAGTGATACTGGAGGGAGGGGAAGCAATGAGCAGTTCTTC.

V gene TRBV27 combines with J gene TRBJ2-5, with a possible D match to TRBD2 (5 bases). Germline lookup yields CDR1 MNHEY and CDR2 SMNVEV (reference sequence). The V end lost 3 bases, the J end lost 5 bases, and 13 bases lay between the germline ends. This CDR3 is built from 14 residues. DNA for the CDR3: TGTGCCAGCAGTTTCGACGGGGTGGGGGAGACCCAGTACTTC. Protein product: CASSFDGVGETQYF.

The chain links TRBV9 to TRBJ2-5; D remains ambiguous. CDR1 is SGDLS, CDR2 YYNGEE, per germline. The CDR3 has 14 residues. V lost 0 bases and J 3 bases, leaving 9 bases between the germline ends. DNA of the CDR3: TGTGCCAGCAGCGTAGGAGGCCTCGAAGAGACCCAGTACTTC. Its protein is CASSVGGLEETQYF.

V usage is TRBV13 and J usage is TRBJ2-1, with D hard to call. CDR1 is PRHDT and CDR2 is FYEKMQ in the germline V gene (reference sequence). The CDR3 has 17 amino acids. The V end was cut by 4 bases, the J end by 5 bases, with 21 bases between. The CDR3 region is CASSSPQSPSGNNEQFF. Written as DNA, the CDR3 is TGTGCCAGCAGCTCCCCGCAATCTCCGTCAGGAAACAATGAGCAGTTCTTC.

The chain joins TRBV7-9 to TRBJ1-2; TRBD1 aligns across 7 bases. J lost 10 bases, V lost 0 bases, and 5 bases had no gene match. The CDR3 is made up of 13 amino acids. Per the germline V gene, CDR1 is SEHNR and CDR2 is FQNEAQ (reference sequence). The CDR3 region is CASSLAAGGDYTF. DNA of the CDR3: TGTGCCAGCAGCTTAGCTGCAGGGGGAGACTACACCTTC.

The rearrangement joins TRBV28 to TRBJ2-7, with 14 bases fitting TRBD2. This CDR3 region has 15 residues. Germline lookup yields CDR1 MDHEN and CDR2 SYDVKM. After removal of 7 bases from V and 3 bases from J, the junction contained 5 bases not matched to a gene. CDR3 amino acids: CASTMTSGRVYEQYF. CDR3 in DNA: TGTGCCAGCACCATGACTAGCGGGAGGGTCTACGAGCAGTACTTC.

The V and J genes are TRBV11-3 and TRBJ1-1; 8 nucleotides align to TRBD1. Germline lookup yields CDR1 SGHNT and CDR2 YENEEA. The CDR3 is 12 residues long. The J segment lost 8 bases and the V segment lost 5 bases, leaving 4 bases of the junction unmatched. The CDR3 reads CASSRNRGEAFF. The CDR3 DNA reads as TGTGCCAGCAGCCGAAACAGGGGGGAAGCTTTCTTT.

Concerning this clone itself: Other DNA sequences of this sample code for an identical CDR3. V usage is TRBV18 and J usage is TRBJ1-1, with 9 positions matching TRBD1. CDR1 KGHSH and CDR2 LQKENI come from the germline V gene. With 5 bases clipped from V and 1 base from J, the junction kept 2 bases outside the gene matches. This CDR3 comprises 14 residues. CDR3 sequence: CASSLGQGNTEAFF. The CDR3 DNA sequence: TGTGCCAGCTCATTGGGACAGGGGAACACTGAAGCTTTCTTT. Combining the CDR3 with reference TRBV18 and TRBJ1-1 gives the whole variable domain NAGVMQNPRHLVRRRGQEARLRCSPMKGHSHVYWYRQLPEEGLKFMVYLQKENIIDESGMPKERFSAEFPKEGPSILRIQQVVRGDSAAYFCASSLGQGNTEAFFGQGTRLTVV.

To note about this clone: Compared with germline, one end of the junction differs, possibly owing to a read error. Other DNA sequences in this specimen translate into the identical CDR3. The chain carries TRBV5-1 and TRBJ2-3; 10 bases map to TRBD1. CDR3 size: 16 residues. CDR1 and CDR2 from the germline V gene are SGHRS and YFSETQ. The CDR3 protein is CASSLSGTGGTDTQYF. In DNA, the CDR3 is TGTGCCAGCAGCTTGTCCGGGACAGGGGGCACAGATACGCAGTATTTT.

J is TRBJ2-6 and V is TRBV19, with D maybe TRBD2 (7 bases). The germline V gene encodes CDR1 LNHDA and CDR2 SQIVND (reference sequence). V was pared by 7 bases and J by 2 bases, with 18 bases between. The CDR3 contains 17 residues. The CDR3 sequence is CASTSPLRGPGANVLTF. In nucleotides, the CDR3 is TGTGCCAGTACCTCCCCTCTGCGGGGGCCTGGGGCCAACGTCCTGACTTTC.

This clone has a handful of counts. J is TRBJ2-2 and V is TRBV9; possibly TRBD1 for D (5 bases). There are 15 residues in the CDR3. V was clipped by 3 bases and J by 6 bases, with 15 bases between them. Germline values: CDR1 SGDLS, CDR2 YYNGEE. The CDR3 reads CASSDRQGNAGELFF. The CDR3 region has the DNA TGTGCCAGCAGCGATCGCCAGGGAAATGCCGGGGAGCTGTTTTTT.

This rearrangement joins TRBV6-5 to TRBJ1-1; a weak D match, TRBD1 (5 bases). V was trimmed by 5 bases and J by 6 bases, leaving 16 bases between them. Germline loops: CDR1 MNHEY, CDR2 SVGAGI. The CDR3 loop spans 14 amino acids. Written as DNA, the CDR3 is TGTGCCAGCAGTCGCGGCGGGGGTAGAGCTGAAGCTTTCTTT. Its protein product is CASSRGGGRAEAFF.

The rearrangement joins TRBV11-2 to TRBJ1-2, with 7 bases that match TRBD1. The V segment lost 3 bases and the J segment 7 bases; nucleotides outside the gene matches: 17. This CDR3 is 17 amino acids long. Germline CDR1 SGHAT, CDR2 FQNNGV. CDR3 residues: CASSFQPLGQMFPGYTF. CDR3 DNA sequence: TGTGCCAGCAGCTTCCAACCCCTGGGACAGATGTTCCCTGGCTACACCTTC.

This rearrangement joins TRBV7-9 to TRBJ2-7, with 7 bases that match TRBD1. Germline V gives CDR1 SEHNR, CDR2 FQNEAQ (reference sequence). The CDR3 has 13 amino acids. V shed 5 bases, J shed 6 bases, and the junction held 7 bases outside the gene matches. CDR3 amino acids: CASSPSQGPEQYF. The CDR3, as DNA: TGTGCCAGCAGCCCGTCACAGGGGCCCGAGCAGTACTTC.

This chain links TRBV5-6 with TRBJ2-2; D gene uncertain. The germline V gene has CDR1 SGHDT and CDR2 YYEEEE. With 2 bases removed from V and 0 bases from J, the gap between germline ends came to 8 bases. The CDR3 runs to 15 residues. The DNA for the CDR3 is TGTGCCAGCAGCTTTGGAGTCGCGAACACCGGGGAGCTGTTTTTT. It encodes CASSFGVANTGELFF.

This chain joins TRBV7-9 and TRBJ1-2; 7 positions match TRBD1. CDR3 size: 13 residues. V was clipped by 1 base and J by 5 bases; unmatched bases: 1. The germline V gene has CDR1 SEHNR and CDR2 FQNEAQ (reference sequence). The CDR3 here is CASSLGQGYGYTF. CDR3 DNA sequence: TGTGCCAGCAGCTTAGGACAGGGATATGGCTACACCTTC.

V and J are TRBV2 and TRBJ1-6, with D perhaps matching TRBD1 (6 bases). Per the germline V gene, CDR1 is SNHLY and CDR2 is FYNNEI. The CDR3 totals 14 residues. Trimming shortened V by 1 base and J by 8 bases, and 9 bases separated the two germline ends. This CDR3 reads CASSEGTVYSPLHF. The CDR3 DNA follows: TGTGCCAGCAGTGAAGGGACAGTCTATTCACCCCTCCACTTT.